These T cell receptor beta chains were read from a single sample in a study of blood T cell repertoires in COVID-19. TCRdb's table, derived via immunoSEQ multiplex PCR, lists solely in-frame clones and lacks some. The sample yields around 150,000 clones, 84% seen once. Material for sequencing was peripheral blood. These receptors were obtained from a woman between 50 and 59 years old in a cohort sampled during active or convalescent COVID-19. Both conserved end residues are part of each CDR3. A D gene is named only where the DNA matches it firmly. Rows give clone size only sometimes, using once, few, many, or a class for an expanded clone.

d_gene	abundance	j_gene	v_gene	CDR3aa	CDR3nt
TRBD2	-	TRBJ2-1	TRBV7-3	CASSLSGGGFYNEQFF	TGTGCCAGCAGCTTATCCGGCGGGGGGTTTTACAATGAGCAGTTCTTC
TRBD1	-	TRBJ1-2	TRBV27	CASSPQTGVAGYTF	TGTGCCAGCAGTCCCCAGACAGGGGTGGCTGGCTACACCTTC
TRBD2	once	TRBJ2-3	TRBV30	CAWSLAGGITDTQYF	TGTGCCTGGAGTTTAGCGGGGGGAATCACAGATACGCAGTATTTT
TRBD1	-	TRBJ1-5	TRBV15	CATSTLGQGDQPQHF	TGTGCCACCAGCACCTTAGGTCAGGGGGATCAGCCCCAGCATTTT
TRBD1	-	TRBJ2-3	TRBV24-1	CATSDKTGRTDTQYF	TGTGCCACCAGTGACAAGACAGGGCGCACAGATACGCAGTATTTT
-	once	TRBJ2-5	TRBV7-9	CASTQATASQETQYF	TGTGCCAGCACCCAGGCTACGGCTTCTCAAGAGACCCAGTACTTC
-	-	TRBJ1-2	TRBV30	CAWSGAGDGYTF	TGTGCCTGGAGTGGGGCCGGGGATGGCTACACCTTC
-	-	TRBJ2-1	TRBV2	CASAGGGLSSYNEQFF	TGTGCCAGCGCTGGGGGGGGGCTTAGCTCCTACAATGAGCAGTTCTTC
-	once	TRBJ1-4	TRBV5-6	CASSLGPLLTDEKLFF	TGTGCCAGCAGCTTGGGACCGTTGCTGACTGATGAAAAACTGTTTTTT
-	-	TRBJ1-5	TRBV19	CASSSILGDQPQHF	TGTGCCAGTAGTAGCATTCTCGGTGATCAGCCCCAGCATTTT
-	-	TRBJ1-6	TRBV10-3	CAISDGEGRNSPLHF	TGTGCCATCAGTGATGGTGAGGGCCGGAATTCACCCCTCCACTTT
-	-	TRBJ1-1	TRBV3-1/TRBV3-2	CASSQVGGSEAFF	TGTGCCAGCAGCCAAGTTGGAGGCTCTGAAGCTTTCTTT
TRBD1	-	TRBJ1-5	TRBV19	CASSRQGKDNQPQHF	TGTGCCAGTAGCAGACAGGGTAAGGACAATCAGCCCCAGCATTTT
-	-	TRBJ1-6	TRBV7-9	CASSSTGSPLHF	TGTGCCAGCAGCTCTACAGGGTCACCCCTCCACTTT
-	-	TRBJ1-6	TRBV6-5	CASSYSQGRVNSPLHF	TGTGCCAGCAGTTACTCCCAGGGCAGGGTTAATTCACCCCTCCACTTT
TRBD1	-	TRBJ2-1	TRBV4-1	CASSPRDSSYNEQFF	TGCGCCAGCAGCCCCCGGGACAGTTCCTACAATGAGCAGTTCTTC
-	-	TRBJ2-2	TRBV30	CAWNPLGQTSGELFF	TGTGCCTGGAACCCCCTCGGACAGACGAGCGGGGAGCTGTTTTTT
TRBD2	-	TRBJ2-7	TRBV4-2	CASSQEGPPAGSSYEQYF	TGTGCCAGCAGCCAAGAGGGTCCCCCAGCGGGGAGCTCCTACGAGCAGTACTTC
TRBD2	-	TRBJ2-3	TRBV9	CASSPWGGGIGFPTDTQYF	TGTGCCAGCAGCCCCTGGGGCGGGGGAATAGGATTTCCAACAGATACGCAGTATTTT
-	few	TRBJ1-3	TRBV7-9	CASSLVSGTPGNTIYF	TGTGCCAGCAGCTTAGTGTCCGGGACACCTGGAAACACCATATATTTT
TRBD2	once	TRBJ2-7	TRBV7-9	CASSFPSGGRYEQYF	TGTGCCAGCAGCTTCCCTAGCGGGGGCCGCTACGAGCAGTACTTC
-	once	TRBJ1-5	TRBV10-3	CAISGTNQPQHF	TGTGCCATCAGTGGGACAAATCAGCCCCAGCATTTT
-	-	TRBJ1-4	TRBV3-1/TRBV3-2	CASSQDLLGEKLFF	TGTGCCAGCAGCCAAGATCTACTTGGTGAAAAACTGTTTTTT
TRBD1	-	TRBJ1-4	TRBV11-2	CASSWGTGRNEKLFF	TGTGCCAGCAGCTGGGGGACAGGCCGGAATGAAAAACTGTTTTTT
-	few	TRBJ1-2	TRBV2	CASSEGQGPPYGYTF	TGTGCCAGCAGTGAGGGGCAGGGGCCCCCCTATGGCTACACCTTC
TRBD1	-	TRBJ1-6	TRBV7-2	CASSLTGGRSPLHF	TGTGCCAGCAGCTTAACAGGGGGCAGATCACCCCTCCACTTT
-	-	TRBJ2-7	TRBV30	CAGLGQSYEQYF	TGTGCCGGACTTGGACAGAGCTACGAGCAGTACTTC
TRBD1	once	TRBJ2-2	TRBV9	CASRRGQGMGGELFF	TGTGCCAGCAGACGGGGACAGGGTATGGGCGGGGAGCTGTTTTTT
TRBD2	-	TRBJ2-7	TRBV6-6	CASSQGAGAVYEQYF	TGTGCCAGCAGTCAGGGAGCGGGGGCCGTCTACGAGCAGTACTTC
TRBD1	once	TRBJ2-7	TRBV18	CASSPPRQGALVEQYF	TGTGCCAGCTCACCACCGCGGCAGGGGGCCCTCGTCGAGCAGTACTTC
-	-	TRBJ1-5	TRBV6-5	CASSPTDSNQPQHF	TGTGCCAGCAGTCCTACAGATAGCAATCAGCCCCAGCATTTT
TRBD1	few	TRBJ1-2	TRBV5-4	CASSLKGAVYGYTF	TGTGCCAGCAGCTTGAAGGGGGCAGTCTATGGCTACACCTTC
-	-	TRBJ1-4	TRBV30	CAWSAPWPTNEKLFF	TGTGCCTGGAGTGCCCCTTGGCCAACTAATGAAAAACTGTTTTTT
-	-	TRBJ2-2	TRBV7-9	CASSLDFRLNTGELFF	TGTGCCAGCAGCTTAGATTTCAGACTGAACACCGGGGAGCTGTTTTTT
TRBD2	-	TRBJ2-2	TRBV7-8	CASSLASGGRTGELFF	TGTGCCAGCAGCTTAGCTTCGGGGGGGCGGACCGGGGAGCTGTTTTTT
-	-	TRBJ1-4	TRBV4-3	CASSQGARHTNEKLFF	TGCGCCAGCAGCCAAGGCGCAAGACATACTAATGAAAAACTGTTTTTT
TRBD2	-	TRBJ2-7	TRBV2	CASREAGGPREQYF	TGTGCCAGCAGGGAAGCGGGGGGGCCGAGGGAGCAGTACTTC